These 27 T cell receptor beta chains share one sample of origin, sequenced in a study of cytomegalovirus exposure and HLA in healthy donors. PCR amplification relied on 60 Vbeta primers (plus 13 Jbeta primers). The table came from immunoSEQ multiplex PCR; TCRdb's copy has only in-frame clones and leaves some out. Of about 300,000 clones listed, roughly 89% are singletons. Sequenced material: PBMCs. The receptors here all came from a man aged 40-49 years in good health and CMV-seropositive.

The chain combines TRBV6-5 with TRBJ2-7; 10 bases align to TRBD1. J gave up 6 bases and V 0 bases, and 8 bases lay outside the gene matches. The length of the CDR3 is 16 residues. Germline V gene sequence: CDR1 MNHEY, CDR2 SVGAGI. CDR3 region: CASSYSSGTGVAEQYF. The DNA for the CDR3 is TGTGCCAGCAGTTACTCTTCCGGGACAGGGGTTGCCGAGCAGTACTTC.

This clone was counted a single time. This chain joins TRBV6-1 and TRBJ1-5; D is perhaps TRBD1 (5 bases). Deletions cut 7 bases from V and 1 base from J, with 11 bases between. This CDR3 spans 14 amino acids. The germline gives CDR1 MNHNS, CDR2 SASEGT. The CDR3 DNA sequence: TGTGCCAGCACGTCTTACAGGAGCAATCAGCCCCAGCATTTT. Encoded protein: CASTSYRSNQPQHF.

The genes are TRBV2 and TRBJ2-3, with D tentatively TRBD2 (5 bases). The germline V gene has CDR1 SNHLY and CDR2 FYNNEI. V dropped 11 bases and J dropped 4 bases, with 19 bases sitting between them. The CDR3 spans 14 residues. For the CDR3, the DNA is TGTGCCCCTAGTCAAGAGGGAGTGCCAGATACGCAGTATTTT. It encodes CAPSQEGVPDTQYF.

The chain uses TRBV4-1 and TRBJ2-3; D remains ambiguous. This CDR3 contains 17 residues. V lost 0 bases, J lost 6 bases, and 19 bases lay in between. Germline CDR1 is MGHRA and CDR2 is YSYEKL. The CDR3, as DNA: TGCGCCAGCAGCCAAGATCCCCAGGTCCAGTTCGTGGATACGCAGTATTTT. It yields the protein CASSQDPQVQFVDTQYF.

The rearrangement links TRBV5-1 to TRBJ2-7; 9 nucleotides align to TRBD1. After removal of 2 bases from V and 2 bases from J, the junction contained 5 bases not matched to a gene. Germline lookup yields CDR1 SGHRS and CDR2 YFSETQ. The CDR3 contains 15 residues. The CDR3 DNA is TGCGCCAGCAGCTTCGACCGACAGGGGGCCTACGAGCAGTACTTC. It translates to CASSFDRQGAYEQYF. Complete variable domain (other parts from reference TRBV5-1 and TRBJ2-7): KAGVTQTPRYLIKTRGQQVTLSCSPISGHRSVSWYQQTPGQGLQFLFEYFSETQRNKGNFPGRFSGRQFSNSRSEMNVSTLELGDSALYLCASSFDRQGAYEQYFGPGTRLTVT.

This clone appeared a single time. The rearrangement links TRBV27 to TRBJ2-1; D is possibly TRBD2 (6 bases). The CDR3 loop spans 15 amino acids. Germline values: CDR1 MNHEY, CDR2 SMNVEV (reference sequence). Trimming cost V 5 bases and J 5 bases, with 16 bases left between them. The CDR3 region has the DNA TGTGCCAGCAGTCCTTGGAGGGCCGGAAACAATGAGCAGTTCTTC. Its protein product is CASSPWRAGNNEQFF.

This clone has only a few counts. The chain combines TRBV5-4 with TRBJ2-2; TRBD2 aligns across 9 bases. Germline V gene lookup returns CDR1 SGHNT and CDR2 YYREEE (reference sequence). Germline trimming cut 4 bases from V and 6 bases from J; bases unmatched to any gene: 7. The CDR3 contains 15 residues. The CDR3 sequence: CASSARSGSPGELFF. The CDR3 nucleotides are TGTGCCAGCAGCGCACGTAGCGGGAGTCCCGGGGAGCTGTTTTTT.

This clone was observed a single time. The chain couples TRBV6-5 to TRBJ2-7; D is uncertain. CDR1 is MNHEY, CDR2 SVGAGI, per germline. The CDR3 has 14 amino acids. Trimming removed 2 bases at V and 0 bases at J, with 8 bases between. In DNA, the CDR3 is TGTGCCAGCAGTTACGGGCAAAGCTCCTACGAGCAGTACTTC. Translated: CASSYGQSSYEQYF.

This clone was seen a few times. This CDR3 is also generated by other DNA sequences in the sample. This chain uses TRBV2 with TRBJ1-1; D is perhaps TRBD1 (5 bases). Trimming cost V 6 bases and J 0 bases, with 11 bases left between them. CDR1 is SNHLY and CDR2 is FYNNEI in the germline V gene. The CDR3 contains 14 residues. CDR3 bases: TGTGCCAGCAGCGTGCAGGGCATGAACACTGAAGCTTTCTTT. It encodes CASSVQGMNTEAFF.

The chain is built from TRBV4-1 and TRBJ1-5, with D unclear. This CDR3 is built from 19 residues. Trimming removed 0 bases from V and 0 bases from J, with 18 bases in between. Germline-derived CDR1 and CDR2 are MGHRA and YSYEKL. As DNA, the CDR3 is TGCGCCAGCAGCCAAGATGAGAGGCCCCCACGCTATAGCAATCAGCCCCAGCATTTT. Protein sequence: CASSQDERPPRYSNQPQHF.

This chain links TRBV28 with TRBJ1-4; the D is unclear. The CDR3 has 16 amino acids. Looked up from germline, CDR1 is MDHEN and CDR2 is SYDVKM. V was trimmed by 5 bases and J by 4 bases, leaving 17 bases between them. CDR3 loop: CASSPSHEGYNEKLFF. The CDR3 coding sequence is TGTGCCAGCAGTCCCTCCCATGAGGGTTATAATGAAAAACTGTTTTTT.

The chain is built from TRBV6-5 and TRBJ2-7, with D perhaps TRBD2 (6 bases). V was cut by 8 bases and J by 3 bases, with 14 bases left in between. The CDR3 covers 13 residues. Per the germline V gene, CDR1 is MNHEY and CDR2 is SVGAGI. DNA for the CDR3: TGTGCCAGCGGCCTCGGGACTCACTACGAGCAGTACTTC. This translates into CASGLGTHYEQYF.

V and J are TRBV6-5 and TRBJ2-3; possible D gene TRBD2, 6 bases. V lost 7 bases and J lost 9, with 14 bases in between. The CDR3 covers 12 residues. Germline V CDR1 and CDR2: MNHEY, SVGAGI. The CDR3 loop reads CASTGWGGTQYF. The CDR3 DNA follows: TGTGCCAGCACAGGGTGGGGAGGCACGCAGTATTTT.

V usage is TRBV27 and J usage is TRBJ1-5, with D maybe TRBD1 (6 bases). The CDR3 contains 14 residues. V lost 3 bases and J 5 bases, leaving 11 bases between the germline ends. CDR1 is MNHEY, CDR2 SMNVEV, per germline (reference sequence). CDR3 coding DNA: TGTGCCAGCAGTTTGGTACAGGGCCATCAGCCCCAGCATTTT. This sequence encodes CASSLVQGHQPQHF.

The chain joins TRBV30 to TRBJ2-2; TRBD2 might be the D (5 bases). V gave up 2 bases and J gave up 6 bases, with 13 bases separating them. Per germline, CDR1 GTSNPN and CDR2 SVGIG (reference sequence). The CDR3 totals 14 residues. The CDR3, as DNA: TGTGCCTGGAGTTCGGGGATCCCTCCCGGGGAGCTGTTTTTT. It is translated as CAWSSGIPPGELFF.

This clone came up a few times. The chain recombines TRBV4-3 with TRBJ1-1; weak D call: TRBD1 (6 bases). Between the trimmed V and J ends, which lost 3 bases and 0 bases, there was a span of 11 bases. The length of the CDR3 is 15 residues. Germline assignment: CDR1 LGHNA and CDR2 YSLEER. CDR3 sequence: CASSHAGTMNTEAFF. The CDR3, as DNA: TGCGCCAGCAGCCATGCCGGGACAATGAACACTGAAGCTTTCTTT.

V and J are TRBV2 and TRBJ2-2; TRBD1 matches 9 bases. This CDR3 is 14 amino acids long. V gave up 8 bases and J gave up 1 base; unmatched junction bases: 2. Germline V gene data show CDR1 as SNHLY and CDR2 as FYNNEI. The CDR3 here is CASHRGRNTGELFF. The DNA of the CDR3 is TGTGCCAGCCACAGGGGGCGGAACACCGGGGAGCTGTTTTTT.

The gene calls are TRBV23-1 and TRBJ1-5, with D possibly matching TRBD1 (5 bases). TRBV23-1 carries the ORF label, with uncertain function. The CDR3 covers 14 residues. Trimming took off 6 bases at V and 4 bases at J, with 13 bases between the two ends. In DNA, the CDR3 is TGCGCCAGCAGCCAGGGTACTCCGAATCAGCCCCAGCATTTT. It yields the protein CASSQGTPNQPQHF.

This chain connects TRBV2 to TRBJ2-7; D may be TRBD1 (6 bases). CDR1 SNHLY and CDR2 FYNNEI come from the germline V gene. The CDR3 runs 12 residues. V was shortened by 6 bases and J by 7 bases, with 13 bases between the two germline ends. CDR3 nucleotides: TGTGCCAGCAGAGCAGGGGTTTGGGAGCAGTACTTC. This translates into CASRAGVWEQYF.

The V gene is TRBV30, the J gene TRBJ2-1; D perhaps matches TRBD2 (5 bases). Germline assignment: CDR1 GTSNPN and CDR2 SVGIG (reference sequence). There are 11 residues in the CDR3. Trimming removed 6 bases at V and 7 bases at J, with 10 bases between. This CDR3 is CACSSGNEQFF. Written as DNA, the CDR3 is TGTGCCTGTTCTTCGGGAAATGAGCAGTTCTTC. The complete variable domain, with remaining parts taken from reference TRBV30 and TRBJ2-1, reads SQTIHQWPATLVQPVGSPLSLECTVEGTSNPNLYWYRQAAGRGLQLLFYSVGIGQISSEVPQNLSASRPQDRQFILSSKKLLLSDSGFYLCACSSGNEQFFGPGTRLTVL.

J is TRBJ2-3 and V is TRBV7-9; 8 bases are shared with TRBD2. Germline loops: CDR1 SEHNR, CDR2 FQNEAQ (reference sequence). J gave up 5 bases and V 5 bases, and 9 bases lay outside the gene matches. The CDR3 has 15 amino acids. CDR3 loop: CASSPHGGAGDTQYF. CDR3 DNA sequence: TGTGCCAGCAGCCCCCACGGGGGGGCGGGAGATACGCAGTATTTT.

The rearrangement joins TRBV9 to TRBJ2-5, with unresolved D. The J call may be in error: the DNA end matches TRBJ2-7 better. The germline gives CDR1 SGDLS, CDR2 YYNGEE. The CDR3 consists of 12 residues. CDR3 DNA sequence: TGTGCCAGCAGCGTAGTAGATTACGAGCAGTACTTC. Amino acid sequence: CASSVVDYEQYF.

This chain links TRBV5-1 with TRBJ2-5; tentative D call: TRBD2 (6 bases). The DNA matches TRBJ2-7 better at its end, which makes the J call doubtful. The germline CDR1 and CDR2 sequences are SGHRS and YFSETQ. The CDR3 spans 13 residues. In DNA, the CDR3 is TGCGCCAGCAGCTCGGCGGGACGGGTCGAGCAGTACTTC. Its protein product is CASSSAGRVEQYF.

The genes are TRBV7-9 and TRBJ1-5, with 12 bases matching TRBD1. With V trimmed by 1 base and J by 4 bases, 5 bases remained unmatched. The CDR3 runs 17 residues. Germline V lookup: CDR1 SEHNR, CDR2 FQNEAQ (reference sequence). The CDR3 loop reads CASSLDGDRGLNQPQHF. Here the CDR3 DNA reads TGTGCCAGCAGCTTAGATGGGGACAGGGGGCTAAATCAGCCCCAGCATTTT. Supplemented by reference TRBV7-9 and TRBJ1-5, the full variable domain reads DTGVSQNPRHKITKRGQNVTFRCDPISEHNRLYWYRQTLGQGPEFLTYFQNEAQLEKSRLLSDRFSAERPKGSFSTLEIQRTEQGDSAMYLCASSLDGDRGLNQPQHFGDGTRLSIL.

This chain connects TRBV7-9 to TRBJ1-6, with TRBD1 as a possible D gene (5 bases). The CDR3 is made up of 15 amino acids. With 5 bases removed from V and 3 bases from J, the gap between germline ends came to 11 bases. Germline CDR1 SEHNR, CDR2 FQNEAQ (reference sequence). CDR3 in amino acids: CASSGGTGYNSPLHF. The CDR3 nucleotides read TGTGCCAGCAGCGGCGGGACCGGCTATAATTCACCCCTCCACTTT.

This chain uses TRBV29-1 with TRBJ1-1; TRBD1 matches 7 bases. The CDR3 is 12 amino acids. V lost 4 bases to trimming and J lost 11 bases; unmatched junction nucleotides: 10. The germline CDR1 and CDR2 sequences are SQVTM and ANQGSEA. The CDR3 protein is CSVVRQGVSAFF. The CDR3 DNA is TGCAGCGTTGTACGGCAGGGGGTCAGCGCTTTCTTT.

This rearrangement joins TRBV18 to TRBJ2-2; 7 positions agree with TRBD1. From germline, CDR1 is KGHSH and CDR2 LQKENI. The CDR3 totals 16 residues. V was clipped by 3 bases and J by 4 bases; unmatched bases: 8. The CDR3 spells CASSPNRQGTTGELFF. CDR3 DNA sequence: TGTGCCAGCTCACCGAATCGACAGGGTACCACCGGGGAGCTGTTTTTT.